This TCR beta chain was found in a study of CD8 T cells in ankylosing spondylitis. Study-wide findings and caveats: Reports say disease-linked clones showed up significantly more in matched ankylosing spondylitis synovial fluid. Within ankylosing spondylitis blood, a TCR beta motif made up of eight or nine highly homologous variants appeared to be characteristic. Some motif variants were previously reported in reactive arthritis synovial fluid and blood.

Making the TCR beta libraries involved quantitative 5'-RACE with molecular barcodes. TCRdb re-called the 5' RACE reads through MiXCR, storing one row per CDR3 protein. In the table there are more than 600,000 distinct CDR3 sequences, under 20% of which are singletons. This clonotype occurred a few times. Its antigen is still unknown. The CDR3 length is 14 residues. V was pared by 0 bases and J by 3 bases, with 12 bases between. Germline CDR1 is DFQATT and CDR2 is SNEGSKA (reference sequence). Input material: blood, either unsorted or a sorted T cell fraction (not recorded which). The source is a male donor with ankylosing spondylitis. This rearrangement joins TRBV20-1 to TRBJ2-7; D remains ambiguous. CDR3 sequence: CSARDDLLDYEQYF. The CDR3 DNA follows: TGCAGTGCTAGAGACGACCTGTTGGACTACGAGCAGTACTTC.